This T cell receptor beta chain was recorded in a study of tumor and adjacent non-tumor tissue in lung cancer. Study summary: The patients, 10 men and several women, were about 31 to 80 with stage I to III disease. Each sample yielded around 4 million productive TCRbeta reads on average.

Points on this clonotype: Its antigen is not known. Germline is not matched at one junction end, which may reflect a read error.

Three rounds of nested PCR, following a modified ARM-PCR protocol, produced the TCRbeta library. Using its own MiXCR run on the multiplex PCR reads, TCRdb lists one record per CDR3 protein. This sample carries roughly 120,000 distinct CDR3 sequences, around 75% of them seen once, and the ten largest clones take more than 35%. No cell sorting was done before RNA was extracted from the tissue. Study-level findings and limits: Tumor tissue had significantly higher TCR diversity than normal lung. Normal lung showed higher cumulative top 100 clone frequency than tumor.

Germline CDR1 and CDR2: SGHAT and FQNNGV. CDR3 length: 16 residues. The origin of this receptor is a woman aged 60-75 years with non-small cell lung cancer. Specimen: lung tumor tissue. The chain couples TRBV11-2 to TRBJ1-4; tentative D call: TRBD1 (5 bases). This CDR3 is CANSLERWGTKGERFF. The CDR3 nucleotides read TGTGCCAACAGCTTAGAACGTTGGGGGACCAAAGGGGAACGGTTTTTT.